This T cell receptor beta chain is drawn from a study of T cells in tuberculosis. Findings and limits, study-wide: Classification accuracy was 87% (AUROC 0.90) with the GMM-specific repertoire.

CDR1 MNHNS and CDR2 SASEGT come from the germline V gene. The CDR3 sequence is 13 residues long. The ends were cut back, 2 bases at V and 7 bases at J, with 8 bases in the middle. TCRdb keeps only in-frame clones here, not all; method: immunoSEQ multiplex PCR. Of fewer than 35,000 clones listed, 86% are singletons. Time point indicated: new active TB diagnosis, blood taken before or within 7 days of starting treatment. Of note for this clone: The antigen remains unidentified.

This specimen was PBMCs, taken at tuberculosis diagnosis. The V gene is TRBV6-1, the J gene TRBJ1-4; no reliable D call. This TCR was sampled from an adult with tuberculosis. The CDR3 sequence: CASSERWSEKLFF. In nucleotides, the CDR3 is TGTGCCAGCAGTGAAAGGTGGAGTGAAAAACTGTTTTTT.